This TCR beta chain was obtained from a study of blood T cell repertoires in COVID-19. This CDR3 is 14 amino acids long. Per germline, CDR1 LGHNA and CDR2 YNFKEQ. V dropped 0 bases and J dropped 4 bases, with 9 bases sitting between them. Method: immunoSEQ multiplex PCR; TCRdb's copy keeps in-frame clones and lacks some. The table records 190,000 or so clones, around 84% of them present only once. This TCR was recovered from a man aged 40-50 years who had recovered from COVID-19. This rearrangement joins TRBV4-2 to TRBJ1-2, with D tentatively TRBD1 (5 bases). Material: PBMCs or T cells enriched from blood (not recorded which). CDR3 DNA sequence: TGTGCCAGCAGCCAAGATCAGGGCGTCTATGGCTACACCTTC. It specifies CASSQDQGVYGYTF.